Listed here are 13 T cell receptor beta chains from one sample, sequenced in a study of cytomegalovirus exposure and HLA in healthy donors. This PCR relied on a set of 60 Vbeta primers and 13 Jbeta primers. Sequenced by immunoSEQ multiplex PCR; TCRdb stores in-frame clones only, minus some. Of about 130,000 clones in the sample, 70% to 80% were seen once. Sequencing used PBMCs. Source of these receptors: a woman aged 55-69 years in good health and CMV-seropositive.

The genes are TRBV4-1 and TRBJ1-4; D ambiguous. CDR3 length: 14 residues. The V and J ends lost 5 bases and 0 bases respectively, with 7 bases between them. The V gene's germline CDR1 is MGHRA and CDR2 YSYEKL. CDR3 nucleotide sequence: TGCGCCAGCAGCTCGGGGTCAACTAATGAAAAACTGTTTTTT. Its translation is CASSSGSTNEKLFF.

The chain has TRBV6-5 and TRBJ1-6; 7 nucleotides match TRBD1. Germline V lookup: CDR1 MNHEY, CDR2 SVGAGI. The CDR3 is 14 residues long. V trimming: 3 bases; J trimming: 8 bases; junction bases outside the gene matches: 4. CDR3 DNA sequence: TGTGCCAGCAGTTATGGGCAGGGGGATTCACCCCTCCACTTT. It translates to CASSYGQGDSPLHF.

The V gene is TRBV13, the J gene TRBJ1-1; weak D call: TRBD1 (6 bases). This CDR3 comprises 17 residues. Germline CDR1 and CDR2: PRHDT and FYEKMQ (reference sequence). V lost 0 bases and J lost 3, with 17 bases in between. The CDR3 DNA reads as TGTGCCAGCAGCTTAGGTCCCATAGGCAGGGGAGACACTGAAGCTTTCTTT. Its translation is CASSLGPIGRGDTEAFF. The full variable domain, with the rest looked up from reference TRBV13 and TRBJ1-1, is AAGVIQSPRHLIKEKRETATLKCYPIPRHDTVYWYQQGPGQDPQFLISFYEKMQSDKGSIPDRFSAQQFSDYHSELNMSSLELGDSALYFCASSLGPIGRGDTEAFFGQGTRLTVV.

This sequence joins TRBV19 and TRBJ2-7; 8 bases agree with TRBD1. The CDR3 has 15 amino acids. Germline values: CDR1 LNHDA, CDR2 SQIVND (reference sequence). Germline trimming cut 9 bases from V and 1 base from J; bases unmatched to any gene: 11. Here the CDR3 reads CASQSGTGGSYEQYF. CDR3 nucleotides: TGTGCCAGCCAATCCGGGACAGGCGGTTCCTACGAGCAGTACTTC.

V is TRBV5-1 and J is TRBJ2-7, with TRBD2 matching 11 bases. V was pared by 7 bases and J by 5 bases, with 8 bases of the junction left unmatched. CDR3 length: 14 residues. CDR1 is SGHRS and CDR2 is YFSETQ in the germline V gene. This CDR3 reads CASRISGGAHEQYF. The CDR3 DNA reads as TGCGCCAGCCGTATTAGCGGGGGGGCCCACGAGCAGTACTTC.

The chain recombines TRBV5-1 with TRBJ2-6, with D unclear. This CDR3 contains 16 residues. Germline V gene lookup returns CDR1 SGHRS and CDR2 YFSETQ. Trimming left V 0 bases short and J 0 bases short, with 7 bases between. The CDR3 DNA reads TGCGCCAGCAGCTTGGCCGGTACCTCTGGGGCCAACGTCCTGACTTTC. It codes for CASSLAGTSGANVLTF.

The chain links TRBV7-9 to TRBJ1-4, with TRBD1 matching over 10 bases. Germline V lookup: CDR1 SEHNR, CDR2 FQNEAQ (reference sequence). This CDR3 region has 15 residues. V was clipped by 5 bases and J by 7 bases; unmatched bases: 7. The CDR3 is CASSPRQGAGEKLFF. CDR3 bases: TGTGCCAGCAGCCCTAGACAGGGGGCAGGTGAAAAACTGTTTTTT.

This chain uses TRBV19 with TRBJ2-5, with 12 bases lining up with TRBD1. Germline assignment: CDR1 LNHDA and CDR2 SQIVND (reference sequence). The CDR3 runs 15 residues. The V gene end was trimmed by 3 bases and the J gene end by 5 bases; junction bases not matched to a gene: 4. CDR3 sequence reads: CASSMGQGARETQYF. The CDR3 nucleotides read TGTGCCAGTAGTATGGGACAGGGGGCGCGGGAGACCCAGTACTTC. The variable domain in full, with the rest retrieved from reference TRBV19 and TRBJ2-5, is DGGITQSPKYLFRKEGQNVTLSCEQNLNHDAMYWYRQDPGQGLRLIYYSQIVNDFQKGDIAEGYSVSREKKESFPLTVTSAQKNPTAFYLCASSMGQGARETQYFGPGTRLLVL.

This clone was seen a few times. DNA for the CDR3: TGTGCCAGCAATATACAGGGGAACACTGAAGCTTTCTTT. Translating gives CASNIQGNTEAFF. The chain recombines TRBV2 with TRBJ1-1, with a tentative D call TRBD1 (6 bases). V was shortened by 7 bases and J by 1 base, with 10 bases between the two germline ends. This CDR3 is 13 amino acids long. Germline lookup yields CDR1 SNHLY and CDR2 FYNNEI.

The DNA for the CDR3 is TGTGCCAGCGGACTAACCTACGAGCAGTACTTC. Protein: CASGLTYEQYF. The chain couples TRBV2 to TRBJ2-7, with D maybe TRBD2 (6 bases). The CDR3 contains 11 residues. Germline-derived CDR1 and CDR2 are SNHLY and FYNNEI. V was pared by 8 bases and J by 2 bases, with 7 bases between.

The V gene is TRBV5-6, the J gene TRBJ2-5; 11 bases align to TRBD1. The V segment lost 1 base and the J segment 4 bases; nucleotides outside the gene matches: 6. This CDR3 comprises 16 residues. From germline, CDR1 is SGHDT and CDR2 YYEEEE. The CDR3 bases are TGTGCCAGCAGCTTGAGGACAGGGGGCTGGGTAGAGACCCAGTACTTC. This gives the protein CASSLRTGGWVETQYF.

Notes on this clone: A junction boundary mismatches the germline segment, possibly from a read error. The V and J genes are TRBV7-7 and TRBJ2-5; no clear D gene. The DNA end is a closer match to TRBJ2-7, so the J assignment may be wrong. Per germline, CDR1 SSHAT and CDR2 FNYEAQ (reference sequence). This CDR3 region has 14 residues. This CDR3 reads CASSLAYPSYEQYF. In DNA form, the CDR3 reads TGTGCTAGCAGCTTAGCATACCCCTCCTACGAGCAGTACTTC.

The rearrangement joins TRBV5-6 to TRBJ1-2, with D possibly being TRBD1 (5 bases). The CDR3 spans 11 residues. Trimming took 0 bases from V and 11 from J, leaving 8 bases between them. The germline V gene has CDR1 SGHDT and CDR2 YYEEEE. CDR3 DNA sequence: TGTGCCAGCAGCTTGGTCAGGGATTACACCTTC. Translation gives CASSLVRDYTF.